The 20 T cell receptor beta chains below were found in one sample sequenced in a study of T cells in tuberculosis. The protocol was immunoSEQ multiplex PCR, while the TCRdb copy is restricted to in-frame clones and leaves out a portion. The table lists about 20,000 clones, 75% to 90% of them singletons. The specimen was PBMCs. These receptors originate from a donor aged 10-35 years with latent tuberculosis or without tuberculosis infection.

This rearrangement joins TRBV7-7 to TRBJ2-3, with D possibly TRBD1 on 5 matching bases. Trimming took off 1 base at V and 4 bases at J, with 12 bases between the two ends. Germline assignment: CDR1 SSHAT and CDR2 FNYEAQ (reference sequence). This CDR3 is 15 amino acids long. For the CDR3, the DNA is TGTGCCAGCAGCTTAGGACAGCCCAAATCAGATACGCAGTATTTT. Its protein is CASSLGQPKSDTQYF.

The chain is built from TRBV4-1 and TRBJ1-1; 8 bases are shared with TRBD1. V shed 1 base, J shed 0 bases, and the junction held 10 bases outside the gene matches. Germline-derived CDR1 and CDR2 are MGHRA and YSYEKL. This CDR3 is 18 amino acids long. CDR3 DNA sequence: TGCGCCAGCAGCCAAGGGCCCGCAGGGGGCGCGATGAACACTGAAGCTTTCTTT. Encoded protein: CASSQGPAGGAMNTEAFF.

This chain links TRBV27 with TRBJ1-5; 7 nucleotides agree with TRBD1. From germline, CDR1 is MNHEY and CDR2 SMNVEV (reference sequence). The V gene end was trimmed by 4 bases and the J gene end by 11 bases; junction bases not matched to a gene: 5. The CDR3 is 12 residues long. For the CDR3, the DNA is TGTGCCAGCAGTTCCCTCGACAGGGCCCAGCATTTT. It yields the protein CASSSLDRAQHF.

The CDR3 DNA is TGCAGCGCCCAGACCGGAGACTCTGGAAACACCATATATTTT. Translated, it gives CSAQTGDSGNTIYF. V and J are TRBV29-1 and TRBJ1-3; D ambiguous. The CDR3 covers 14 residues. Germline V lookup: CDR1 SQVTM, CDR2 ANQGSEA. The V end was cut by 7 bases, the J end by 0 bases, with 13 bases between.

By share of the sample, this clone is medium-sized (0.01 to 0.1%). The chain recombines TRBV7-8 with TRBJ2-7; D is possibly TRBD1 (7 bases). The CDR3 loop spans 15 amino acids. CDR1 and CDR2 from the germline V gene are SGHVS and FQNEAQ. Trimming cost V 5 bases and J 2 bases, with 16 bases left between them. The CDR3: CASSPGGHSAYEQYF. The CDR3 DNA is TGTGCCAGCAGCCCAGGGGGGCACAGCGCCTACGAGCAGTACTTC. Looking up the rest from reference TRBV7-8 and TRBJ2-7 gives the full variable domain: GAGVSQSPRYKVAKRGQDVALRCDPISGHVSLFWYQQALGQGPEFLTYFQNEAQLDKSGLPSDRFFAERPEGSVSTLKIQRTQQEDSAVYLCASSPGGHSAYEQYFGPGTRLTVT.

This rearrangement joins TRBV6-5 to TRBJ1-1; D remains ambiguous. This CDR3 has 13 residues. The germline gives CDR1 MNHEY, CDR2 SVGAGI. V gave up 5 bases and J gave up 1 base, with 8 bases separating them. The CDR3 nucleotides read TGTGCCAGCAGTGCGGATACGAACACTGAAGCTTTCTTT. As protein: CASSADTNTEAFF.

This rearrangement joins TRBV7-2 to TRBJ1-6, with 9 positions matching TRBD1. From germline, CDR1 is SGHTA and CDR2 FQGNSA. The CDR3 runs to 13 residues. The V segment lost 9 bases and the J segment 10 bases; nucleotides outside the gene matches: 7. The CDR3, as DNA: TGTGCCAGTCAGGACAGGGGAAGGTCACCCCTCCACTTT. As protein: CASQDRGRSPLHF.

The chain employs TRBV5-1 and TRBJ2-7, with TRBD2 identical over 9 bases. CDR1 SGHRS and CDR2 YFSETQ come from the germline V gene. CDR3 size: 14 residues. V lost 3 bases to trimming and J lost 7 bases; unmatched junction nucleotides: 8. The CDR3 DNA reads TGCGCCAGCAGCTCGAGCGGGGGGCCCTGTGAGCAGTACTTC. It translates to CASSSSGGPCEQYF.

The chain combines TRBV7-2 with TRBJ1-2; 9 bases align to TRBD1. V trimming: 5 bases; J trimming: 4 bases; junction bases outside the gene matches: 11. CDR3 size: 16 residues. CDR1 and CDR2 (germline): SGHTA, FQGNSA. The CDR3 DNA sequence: TGTGCCAGCAGCGCCGCGGGACAGGGTGGTGGCTATGGCTACACCTTC. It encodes CASSAAGQGGGYGYTF.

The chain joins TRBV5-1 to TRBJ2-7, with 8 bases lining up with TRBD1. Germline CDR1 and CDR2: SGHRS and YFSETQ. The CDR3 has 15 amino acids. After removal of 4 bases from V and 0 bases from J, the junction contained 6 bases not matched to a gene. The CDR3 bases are TGCGCCAGCAGCATACAGGGGGTTAACTCCTACGAGCAGTACTTC. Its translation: CASSIQGVNSYEQYF.

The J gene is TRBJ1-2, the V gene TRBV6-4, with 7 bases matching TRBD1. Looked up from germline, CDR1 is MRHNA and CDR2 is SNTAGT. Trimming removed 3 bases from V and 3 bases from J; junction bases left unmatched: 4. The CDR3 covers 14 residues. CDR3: CASSEVQGDYGYTF. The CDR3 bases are TGTGCCAGCAGTGAAGTGCAGGGGGACTATGGCTACACCTTC.

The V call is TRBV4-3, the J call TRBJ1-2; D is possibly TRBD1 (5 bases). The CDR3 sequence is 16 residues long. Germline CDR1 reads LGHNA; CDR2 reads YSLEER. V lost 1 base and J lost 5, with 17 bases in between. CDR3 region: CASSQGVPGRTYGYTF. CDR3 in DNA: TGCGCCAGCAGCCAAGGGGTGCCAGGGCGGACATATGGCTACACCTTC.

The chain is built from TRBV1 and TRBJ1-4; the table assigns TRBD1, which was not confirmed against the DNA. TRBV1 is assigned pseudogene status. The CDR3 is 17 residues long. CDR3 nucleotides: TGCACCAGCAGCCTCGACAGGGGCCCATTCCCACATGAAAAACTGTTTTTT. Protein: CTSSLDRGPFPHEKLFF.

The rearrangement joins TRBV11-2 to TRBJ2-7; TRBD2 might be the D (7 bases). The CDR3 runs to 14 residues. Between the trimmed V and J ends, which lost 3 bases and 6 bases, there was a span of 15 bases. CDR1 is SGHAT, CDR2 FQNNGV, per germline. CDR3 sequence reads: CASSLGGAWGEQYF. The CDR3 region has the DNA TGTGCCAGCAGCTTGGGGGGGGCCTGGGGCGAGCAGTACTTC.

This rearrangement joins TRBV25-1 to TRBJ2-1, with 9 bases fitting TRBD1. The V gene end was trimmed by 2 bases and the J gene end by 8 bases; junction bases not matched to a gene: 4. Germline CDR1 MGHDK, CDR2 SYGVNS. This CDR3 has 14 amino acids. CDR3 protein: CASSEGTGLHEQFF. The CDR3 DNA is TGTGCCAGCAGTGAAGGGACAGGGCTTCATGAGCAGTTCTTC. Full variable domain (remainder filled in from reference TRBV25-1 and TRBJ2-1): EADIYQTPRYLVIGTGKKITLECSQTMGHDKMYWYQQDPGMELHLIHYSYGVNSTEKGDLSSESTVSRIRTEHFPLTLESARPSHTSQYLCASSEGTGLHEQFFGPGTRLTVL.

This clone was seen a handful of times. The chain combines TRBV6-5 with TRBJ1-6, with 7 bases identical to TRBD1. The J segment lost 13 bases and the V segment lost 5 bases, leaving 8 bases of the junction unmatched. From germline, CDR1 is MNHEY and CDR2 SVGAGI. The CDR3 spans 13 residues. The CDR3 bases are TGTGCCAGCAGTCTCGAGACAGGGCGGCCCCTCCACTTT. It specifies CASSLETGRPLHF.

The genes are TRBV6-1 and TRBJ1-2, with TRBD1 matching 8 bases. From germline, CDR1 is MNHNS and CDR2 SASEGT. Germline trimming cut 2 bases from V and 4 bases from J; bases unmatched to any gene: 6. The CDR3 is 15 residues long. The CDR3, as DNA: TGTGCCAGCAGTGAATCCTGGACAGGGACCTATGGCTACACCTTC. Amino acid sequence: CASSESWTGTYGYTF.

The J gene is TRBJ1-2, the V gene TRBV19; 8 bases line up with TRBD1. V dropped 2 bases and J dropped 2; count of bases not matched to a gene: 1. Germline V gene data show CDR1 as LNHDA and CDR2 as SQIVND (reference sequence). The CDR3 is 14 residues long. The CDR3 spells CASSIRTGNYGYTF. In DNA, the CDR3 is TGTGCCAGTAGTATAAGGACAGGGAACTATGGCTACACCTTC.

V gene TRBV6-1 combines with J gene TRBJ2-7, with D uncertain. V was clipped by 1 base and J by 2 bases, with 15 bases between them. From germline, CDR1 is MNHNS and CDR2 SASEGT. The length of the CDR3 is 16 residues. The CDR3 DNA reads TGTGCCAGCAGTGAAGTGGCGGCAGTCTCTACCTACGAGCAGTACTTC. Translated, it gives CASSEVAAVSTYEQYF.

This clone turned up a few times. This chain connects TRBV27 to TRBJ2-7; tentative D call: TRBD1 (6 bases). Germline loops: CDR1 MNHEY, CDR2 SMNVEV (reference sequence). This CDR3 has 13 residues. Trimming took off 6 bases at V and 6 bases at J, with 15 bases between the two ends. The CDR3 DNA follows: TGTGCCAGCAGACCGACAGGCCCGGGCGAGCAGTACTTC. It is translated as CASRPTGPGEQYF.